This T cell receptor (beta chain) is drawn from a study of blood T cell repertoires in COVID-19. Looking at the study overall: Both acute and convalescent COVID-19 samples were obtained from the United States, Italy and Spain. Nucleic acid was either cDNA or gDNA, and it came from T cells, B-cell-depleted T cells, or PBMCs.

The Seattle patients joined while their infection was active and were tracked longitudinally afterward. Per the study methods: Estimates of nucleated cell counts were drawn from the amplification of reference gene primers. Profiled with immunoSEQ multiplex PCR; TCRdb holds only in-frame clones, not every one. For V, J and clone size, that table is used; D and trimming come from the DNA. The repertoire holds fewer than 300,000 clones, with 91% as singletons. CDR1 MNHEY and CDR2 SVGAGI come from the germline V gene. The trim removed 6 bases at V and 3 bases at J, leaving 5 bases unmatched. The CDR3 totals 13 residues.

This receptor was identified in a woman in her 30s with COVID-19, enrolled during active disease. The chain couples TRBV6-5 to TRBJ2-7; 7 bases map to TRBD1. The sequencing sample was made of peripheral blood. CDR3 DNA sequence: TGTGCCAGCAGGGTGTCAGGGGGCTACGAGCAGTACTTC. Translation: CASRVSGGYEQYF.